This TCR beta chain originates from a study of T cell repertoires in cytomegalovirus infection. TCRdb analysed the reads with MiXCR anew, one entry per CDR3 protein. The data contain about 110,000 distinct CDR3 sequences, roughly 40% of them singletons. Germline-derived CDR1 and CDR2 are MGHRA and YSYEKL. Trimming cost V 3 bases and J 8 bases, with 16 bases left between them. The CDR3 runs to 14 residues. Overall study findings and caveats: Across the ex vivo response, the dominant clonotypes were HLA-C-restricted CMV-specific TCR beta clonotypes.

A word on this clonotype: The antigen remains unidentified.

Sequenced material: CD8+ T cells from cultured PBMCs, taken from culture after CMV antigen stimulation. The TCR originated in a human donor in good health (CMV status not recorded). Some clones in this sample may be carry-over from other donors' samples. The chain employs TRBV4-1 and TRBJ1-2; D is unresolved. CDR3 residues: CASSQAALGEGYTF. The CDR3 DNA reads TGCGCCAGCAGCCAGGCCGCCCTGGGCGAGGGCTACACCTTC.